This TCR beta chain came from a study of cytomegalovirus exposure and HLA in healthy donors. The study, taken as a whole, reports: Some highly shared sequence variants likely arose as a pipeline artifact. Per a prior analysis, the majority of TCR beta V segments were productive roughly 87% or roughly 30% of the time. Associated with cytomegalovirus, according to the listing, were around 170 TCR beta chains. Sequencing depth across donors, presence/absence analyses assumed, was roughly uniform.

The CDR3 covers 16 residues. In germline, CDR1 is ENHRY, CDR2 SYGVKD. Trimming left V 4 bases short and J 0 bases short, with 15 bases between. Comment on this clone: Its antigen remains unidentified.

The primer mix had 60 Vbeta and 13 Jbeta primers. This table comes from immunoSEQ multiplex PCR, and its TCRdb copy is limited to in-frame clones, with some not included. The data show around 140,000 clones, approximately 8.9% seen once. V is TRBV10-3 and J is TRBJ1-1; D might be TRBD1 (6 bases). This receptor was obtained from a woman between 40 and 50 years old in good health and CMV-seropositive. The sample taken for sequencing was PBMCs. The CDR3 DNA reads TGTGCCATCAGTGGCGGTTCAGGGGCCCTGAACACTGAAGCTTTCTTT. Protein sequence: CAISGGSGALNTEAFF.